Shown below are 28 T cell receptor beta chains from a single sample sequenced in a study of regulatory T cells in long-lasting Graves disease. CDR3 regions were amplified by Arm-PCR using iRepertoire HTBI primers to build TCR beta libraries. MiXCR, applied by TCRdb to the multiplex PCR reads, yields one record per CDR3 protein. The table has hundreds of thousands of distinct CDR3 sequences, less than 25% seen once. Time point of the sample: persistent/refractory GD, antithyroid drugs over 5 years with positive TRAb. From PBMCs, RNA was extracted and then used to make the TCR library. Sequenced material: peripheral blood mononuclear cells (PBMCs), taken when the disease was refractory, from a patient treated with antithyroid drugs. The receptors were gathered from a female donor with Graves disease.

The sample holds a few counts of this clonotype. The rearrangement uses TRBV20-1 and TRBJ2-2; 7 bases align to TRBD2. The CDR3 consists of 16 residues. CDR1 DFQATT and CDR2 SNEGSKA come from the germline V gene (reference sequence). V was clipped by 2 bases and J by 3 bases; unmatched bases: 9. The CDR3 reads CSARPVGLADTGELFF. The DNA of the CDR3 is TGCAGTGCTAGACCGGTGGGTCTAGCGGACACCGGGGAGCTGTTTTTT.

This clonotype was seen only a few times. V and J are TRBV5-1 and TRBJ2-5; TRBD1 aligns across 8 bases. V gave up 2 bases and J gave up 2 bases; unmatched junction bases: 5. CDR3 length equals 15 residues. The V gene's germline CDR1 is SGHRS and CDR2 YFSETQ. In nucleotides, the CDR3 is TGCGCCAGCAGCTTATCCGGGACAGGTCAAGAGACCCAGTACTTC. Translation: CASSLSGTGQETQYF. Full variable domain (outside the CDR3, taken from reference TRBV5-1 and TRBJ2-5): KAGVTQTPRYLIKTRGQQVTLSCSPISGHRSVSWYQQTPGQGLQFLFEYFSETQRNKGNFPGRFSGRQFSNSRSEMNVSTLELGDSALYLCASSLSGTGQETQYFGPGTRLLVL.

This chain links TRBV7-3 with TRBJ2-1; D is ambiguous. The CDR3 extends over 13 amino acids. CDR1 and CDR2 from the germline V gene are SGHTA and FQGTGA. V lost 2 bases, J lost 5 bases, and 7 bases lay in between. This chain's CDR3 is CASSLYGNNEQFF. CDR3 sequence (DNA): TGTGCCAGCAGCTTATACGGCAACAATGAGCAGTTCTTC. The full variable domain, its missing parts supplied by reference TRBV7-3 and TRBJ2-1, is GAGVSQTPSNKVTEKGKYVELRCDPISGHTALYWYRQSLGQGPEFLIYFQGTGAADDSGLPNDRFFAVRPEGSVSTLKIQRTERGDSAVYLCASSLYGNNEQFFGPGTRLTVL.

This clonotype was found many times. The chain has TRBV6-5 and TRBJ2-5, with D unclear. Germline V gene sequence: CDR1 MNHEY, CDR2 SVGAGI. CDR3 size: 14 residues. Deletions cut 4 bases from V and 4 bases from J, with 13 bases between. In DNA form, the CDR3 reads TGTGCCAGCAGTTTTAAGGGTCTGATAGAGACCCAGTACTTC. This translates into CASSFKGLIETQYF.

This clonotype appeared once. The CDR3 is CAISENLFGTGEQETQYF. For the CDR3, the DNA is TGTGCCATCAGTGAGAATTTGTTCGGGACAGGGGAACAAGAGACCCAGTACTTC. This chain joins TRBV10-3 and TRBJ2-5; 10 bases agree with TRBD1. V lost 2 bases, J lost 2 bases, and 11 bases stayed unmatched. The CDR3 covers 18 residues. Germline CDR1 and CDR2: ENHRY and SYGVKD.

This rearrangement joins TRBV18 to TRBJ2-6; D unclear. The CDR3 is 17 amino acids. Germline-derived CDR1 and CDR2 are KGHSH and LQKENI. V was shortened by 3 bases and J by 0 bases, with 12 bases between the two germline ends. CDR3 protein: CASSPNYWSSGANVLTF. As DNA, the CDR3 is TGTGCCAGCTCACCTAATTACTGGAGCTCTGGGGCCAACGTCCTGACTTTC.

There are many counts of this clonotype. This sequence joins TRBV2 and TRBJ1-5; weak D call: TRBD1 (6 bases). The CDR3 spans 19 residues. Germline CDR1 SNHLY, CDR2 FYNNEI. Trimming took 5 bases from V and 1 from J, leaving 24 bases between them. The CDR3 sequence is CASSHDRSGWTGSNQPQHF. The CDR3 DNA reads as TGTGCCAGCAGTCACGACAGGTCCGGGTGGACTGGGAGCAATCAGCCCCAGCATTTT.

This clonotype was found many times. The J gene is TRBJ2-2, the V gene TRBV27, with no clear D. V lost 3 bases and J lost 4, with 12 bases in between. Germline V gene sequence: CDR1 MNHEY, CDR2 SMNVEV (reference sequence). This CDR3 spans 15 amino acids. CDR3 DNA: TGTGCCAGCAGTTTGCAGGTTGTGAGCACCGGGGAGCTGTTTTTT. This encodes CASSLQVVSTGELFF.

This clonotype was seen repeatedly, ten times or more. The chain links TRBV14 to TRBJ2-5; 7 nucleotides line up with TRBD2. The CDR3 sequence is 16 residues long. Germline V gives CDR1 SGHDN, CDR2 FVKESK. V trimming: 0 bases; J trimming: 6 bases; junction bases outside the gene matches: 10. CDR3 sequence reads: CASSQDRGGSRKTQYF. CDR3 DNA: TGTGCCAGCAGCCAAGATCGAGGCGGGAGTCGAAAGACCCAGTACTTC. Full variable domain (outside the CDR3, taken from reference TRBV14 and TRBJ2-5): EAGVTQFPSHSVIEKGQTVTLRCDPISGHDNLYWYRRVMGKEIKFLLHFVKESKQDESGMPNNRFLAERTGGTYSTLKVQPAELEDSGVYFCASSQDRGGSRKTQYFGPGTRLLVL.

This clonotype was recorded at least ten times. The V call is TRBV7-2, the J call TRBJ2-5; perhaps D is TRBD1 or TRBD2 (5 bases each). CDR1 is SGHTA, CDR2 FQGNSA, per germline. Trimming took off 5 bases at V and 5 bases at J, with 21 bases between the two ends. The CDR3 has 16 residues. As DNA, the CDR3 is TGTGCCAGCAGCCTACCGGACTGGACGGGGACCGAGACCCAGTACTTC. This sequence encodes CASSLPDWTGTETQYF.

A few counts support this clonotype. The DNA of the CDR3 is TGCAGTGCTAGAGCCCTTCGCCTCACCGGGACAGGCGACTCCTACGAGCAGTACTTC. It specifies CSARALRLTGTGDSYEQYF. The chain recombines TRBV20-1 with TRBJ2-7, with TRBD1 matching 8 bases. Germline loops: CDR1 DFQATT, CDR2 SNEGSKA (reference sequence). Trimming took 1 base from V and 0 from J; bases not matched to a gene: 17. This CDR3 region has 19 residues.

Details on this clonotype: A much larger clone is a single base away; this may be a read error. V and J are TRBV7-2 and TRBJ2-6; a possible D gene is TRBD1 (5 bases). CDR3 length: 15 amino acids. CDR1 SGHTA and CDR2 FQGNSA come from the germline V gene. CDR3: CASSLGPSGASVLTF. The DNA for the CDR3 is TGTGCCAGCAGCTTAGGGCCCTCTGGGGCCAGCGTCCTGACTTTC.

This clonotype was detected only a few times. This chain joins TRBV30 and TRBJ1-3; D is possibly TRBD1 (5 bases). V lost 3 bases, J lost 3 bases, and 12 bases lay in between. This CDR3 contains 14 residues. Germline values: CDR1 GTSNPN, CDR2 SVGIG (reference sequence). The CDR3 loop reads CAWRSGLIGNTIYF. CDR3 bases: TGTGCCTGGAGGTCAGGGTTAATTGGAAACACCATATATTTT.

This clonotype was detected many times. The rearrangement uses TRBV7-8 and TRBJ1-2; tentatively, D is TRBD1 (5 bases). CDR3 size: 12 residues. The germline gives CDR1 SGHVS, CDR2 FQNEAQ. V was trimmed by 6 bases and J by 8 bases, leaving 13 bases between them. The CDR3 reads CASSRTGEGYTF. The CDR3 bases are TGTGCCAGCAGTAGAACGGGGGAAGGCTACACCTTC.

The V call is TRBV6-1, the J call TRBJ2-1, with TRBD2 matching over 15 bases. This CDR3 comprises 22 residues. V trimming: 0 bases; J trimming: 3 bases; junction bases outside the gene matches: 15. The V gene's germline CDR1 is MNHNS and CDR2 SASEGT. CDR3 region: CASSEAWPPPGLAGGFYNEQFF. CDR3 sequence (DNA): TGTGCCAGCAGTGAAGCATGGCCCCCCCCGGGACTAGCGGGAGGTTTCTACAATGAGCAGTTCTTC.

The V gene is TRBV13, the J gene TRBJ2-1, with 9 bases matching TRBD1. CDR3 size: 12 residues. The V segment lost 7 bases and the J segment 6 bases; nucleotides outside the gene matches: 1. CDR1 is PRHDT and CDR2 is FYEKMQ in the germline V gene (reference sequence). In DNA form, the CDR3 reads TGTGCCAGCAACAGGGGGCCCAATGAGCAGTTCTTC. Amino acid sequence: CASNRGPNEQFF.

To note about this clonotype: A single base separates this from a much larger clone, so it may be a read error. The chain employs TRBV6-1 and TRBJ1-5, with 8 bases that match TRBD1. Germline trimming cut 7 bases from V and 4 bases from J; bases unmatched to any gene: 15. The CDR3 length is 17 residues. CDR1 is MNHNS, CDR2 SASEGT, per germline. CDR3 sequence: CASTPPRVTGANQPQHF. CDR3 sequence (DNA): TGTGCCAGCACCCCCCCACGCGTGACAGGGGCAAATCAGCCCCAGCATTTT.

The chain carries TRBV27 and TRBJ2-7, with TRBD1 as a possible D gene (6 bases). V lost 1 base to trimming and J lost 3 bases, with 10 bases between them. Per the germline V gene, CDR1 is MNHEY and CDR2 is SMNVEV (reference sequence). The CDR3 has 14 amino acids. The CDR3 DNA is TGTGCCAGCAGTTTATACAGGGACCACTACGAGCAGTACTTC. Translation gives CASSLYRDHYEQYF.

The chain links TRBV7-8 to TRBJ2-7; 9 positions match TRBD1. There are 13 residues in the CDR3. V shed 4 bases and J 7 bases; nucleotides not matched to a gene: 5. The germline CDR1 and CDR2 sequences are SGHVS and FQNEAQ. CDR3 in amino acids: CASSSTGGKEQYF. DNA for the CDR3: TGTGCCAGCAGCTCGACAGGGGGTAAAGAGCAGTACTTC.

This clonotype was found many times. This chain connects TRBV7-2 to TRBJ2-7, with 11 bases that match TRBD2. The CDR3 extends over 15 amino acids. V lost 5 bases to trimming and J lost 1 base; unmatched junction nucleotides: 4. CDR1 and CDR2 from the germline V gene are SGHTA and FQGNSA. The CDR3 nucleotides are TGTGCCAGCAGCATCATAGCGGGGGGGTCCTACGAGCAGTACTTC. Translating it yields CASSIIAGGSYEQYF.

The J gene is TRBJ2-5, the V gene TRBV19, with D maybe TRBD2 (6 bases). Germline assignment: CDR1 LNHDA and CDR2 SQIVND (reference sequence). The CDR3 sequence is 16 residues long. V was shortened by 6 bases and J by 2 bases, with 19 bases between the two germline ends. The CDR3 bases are TGTGCCAGTAGAAAGACTATAGGAGGAGGGCAAGAGACCCAGTACTTC. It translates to CASRKTIGGGQETQYF.

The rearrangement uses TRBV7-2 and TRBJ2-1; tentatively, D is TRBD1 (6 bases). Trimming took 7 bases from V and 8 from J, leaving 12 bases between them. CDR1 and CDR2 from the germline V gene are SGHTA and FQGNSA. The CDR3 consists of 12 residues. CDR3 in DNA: TGTGCCAGCAACCAACAGGGCTATGAGCAGTTCTTC. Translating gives CASNQQGYEQFF.

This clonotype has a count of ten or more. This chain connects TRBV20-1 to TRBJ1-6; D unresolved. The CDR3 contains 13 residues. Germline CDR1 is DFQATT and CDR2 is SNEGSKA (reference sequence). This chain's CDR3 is CRAKEGPNSPLHF. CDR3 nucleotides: TGCAGAGCGAAGGAAGGGCCAAATTCACCCCTCCACTTT.

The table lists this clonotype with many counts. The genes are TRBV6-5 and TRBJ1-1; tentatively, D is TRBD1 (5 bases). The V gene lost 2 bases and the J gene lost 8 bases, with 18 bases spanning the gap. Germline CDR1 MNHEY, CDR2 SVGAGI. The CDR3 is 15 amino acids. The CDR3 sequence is CASSYGRTPSDEAFF. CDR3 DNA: TGTGCCAGCAGTTACGGCCGGACACCTTCTGACGAAGCTTTCTTT.

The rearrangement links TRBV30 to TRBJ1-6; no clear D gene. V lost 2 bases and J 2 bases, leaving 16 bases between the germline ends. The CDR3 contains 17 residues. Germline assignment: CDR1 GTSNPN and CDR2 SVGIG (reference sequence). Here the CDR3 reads CAWSPTPRAAYNSPLHF. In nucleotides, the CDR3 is TGTGCCTGGAGTCCGACCCCTAGGGCGGCCTATAATTCACCCCTCCACTTT.

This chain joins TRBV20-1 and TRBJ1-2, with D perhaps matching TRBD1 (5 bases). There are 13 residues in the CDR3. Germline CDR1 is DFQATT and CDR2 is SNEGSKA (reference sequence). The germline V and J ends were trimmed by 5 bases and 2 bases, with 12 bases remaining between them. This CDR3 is CSARRDGNYGYTF. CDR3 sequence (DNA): TGCAGTGCTCGCCGGGACGGCAACTATGGCTACACCTTC.

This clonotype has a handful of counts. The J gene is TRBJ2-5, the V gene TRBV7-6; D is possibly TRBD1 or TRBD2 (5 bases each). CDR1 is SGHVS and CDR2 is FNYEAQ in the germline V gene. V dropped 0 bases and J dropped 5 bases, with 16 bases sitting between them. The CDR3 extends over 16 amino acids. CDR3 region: CASSLATGLSGETQYF. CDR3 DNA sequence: TGTGCCAGCAGCTTAGCTACGGGGCTCTCCGGGGAGACCCAGTACTTC.

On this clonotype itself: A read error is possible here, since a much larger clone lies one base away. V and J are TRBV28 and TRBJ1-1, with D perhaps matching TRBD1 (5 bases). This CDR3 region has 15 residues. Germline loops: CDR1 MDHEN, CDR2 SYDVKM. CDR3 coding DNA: TGTGCCAGCAGTTTACGGGGCTTTGGGCACACTGAAGCTCTCTTT. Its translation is CASSLRGFGHTEALF.